The 13 T cell receptor beta chains reported below all come from one sample, sequenced in a study of T-cell memory formation after mild COVID-19 (dated by TCRdb to 2020 to 2022). The library was produced with 5' RACE. TCRdb names Illumina NovaSeq 6000 as the instrument used. In TCRdb, the public reads were trimmed at Q25 with fastp and aligned with MiXCR, with productive beta chains retained. Identical CDR3 proteins give one entry, which carries the most common genes and DNA. Within this sample are under 250,000 distinct CDR3 sequences, with roughly 15% of them counted one time only. The ten largest make up 2.1% of the sample. Input material: PBMCs or a T cell subset sorted from them (not recorded which). These receptors all stem from an adult woman who had mild COVID-19 (a few samples of this study predate the infection). The sample titles of this study are shuffled in the database, so cell type and time point are left out; the donor was told from shared clones.

The gene calls are TRBV20-1 and TRBJ1-2; D not resolved. Germline CDR1 is DFQATT and CDR2 is SNEGSKA (reference sequence). V lost 5 bases and J 1 base, leaving 8 bases between the germline ends. The CDR3 totals 12 residues. The CDR3 DNA reads TGCAGTGCTCCCGTATATAACTATGGCTACACCTTC. Its translation: CSAPVYNYGYTF.

This clonotype was seen a handful of times. The chain employs TRBV20-1 and TRBJ2-1; TRBD2 matches 9 bases. The CDR3 has 13 amino acids. Germline V gene lookup returns CDR1 DFQATT and CDR2 SNEGSKA (reference sequence). V lost 7 bases, J lost 8 bases, and 9 bases stayed unmatched. The CDR3 sequence: CSGSGTSSHEQFF. The CDR3 DNA is TGCAGTGGCTCCGGGACTAGCTCCCATGAGCAGTTCTTC.

The chain has TRBV18 and TRBJ2-7; the D gene is possibly TRBD1 (5 bases). The CDR3 contains 12 residues. V lost 5 bases and J 11 bases, leaving 16 bases between the germline ends. The germline CDR1 and CDR2 sequences are KGHSH and LQKENI. CDR3 nucleotide sequence: TGTGCCAGCTCATCCAATAAGGGGTCGGAGTACTTC. Amino acids: CASSSNKGSEYF.

This clonotype has only a few counts. This chain links TRBV6-5 with TRBJ1-1; 12 bases map to TRBD1. This CDR3 comprises 13 residues. V shed 6 bases, J shed 6 bases, and the junction held 2 bases outside the gene matches. Germline-derived CDR1 and CDR2 are MNHEY and SVGAGI. This chain's CDR3 is CASRGQGAAEAFF. Written as DNA, the CDR3 is TGTGCCAGCAGGGGACAGGGGGCAGCTGAAGCTTTCTTT.

This clonotype was picked up one time. The DNA of the CDR3 is TGCGCCAGCAGCCAAGGGCGGGACAGCGCGGGGAACACTGAAGCTTTCTTT. This encodes CASSQGRDSAGNTEAFF. The chain uses TRBV4-1 and TRBJ1-1, with 7 nucleotides matching TRBD1. Per the germline V gene, CDR1 is MGHRA and CDR2 is YSYEKL. The CDR3 consists of 17 residues. The trim removed 1 base at V and 1 base at J, leaving 9 bases unmatched.

This clonotype has a handful of counts. This rearrangement joins TRBV5-5 to TRBJ2-6, with 10 nucleotides matching TRBD1. Germline loops: CDR1 SGHKS, CDR2 YYEKEE (reference sequence). CDR3 length equals 18 residues. Trimming at V came to 4 bases and at J to 1 base, leaving 8 bases not matched to a gene. CDR3 DNA sequence: TGTGCCAGCAGCCCCGTGACAGGGGGCGTTTCTGGGGCCAACGTCCTGACTTTC. This sequence encodes CASSPVTGGVSGANVLTF.

This clonotype was seen ten or more times. This chain links TRBV7-9 with TRBJ2-7; possibly TRBD1 for D (6 bases). Between the trimmed V and J ends, which lost 1 base and 1 base, there was a span of 14 bases. The CDR3 consists of 16 residues. Per germline, CDR1 SEHNR and CDR2 FQNEAQ (reference sequence). CDR3 nucleotide sequence: TGTGCCAGCAGCTTAGAGGGAGACAGGAGGTCCTACGAGCAGTACTTC. Translating it yields CASSLEGDRRSYEQYF.

This clonotype was seen more than once but under ten times. At one of its ends the junction is not consistent with the germline gene, which may arise from a read error. The chain joins TRBV7-7 to TRBJ2-2; TRBD1 matches at 8 bases. The CDR3 consists of 16 residues. Germline values: CDR1 SSHAT, CDR2 FNYEAQ (reference sequence). This CDR3 reads CASSRGGTGYTGELFF. The CDR3 bases are TGTGCTAGCAGCCGTGGGGGGACAGGTTACACCGGGGAGCTGTTTTTT.

The chain recombines TRBV6-5 with TRBJ1-1, with D possibly TRBD1 on 6 matching bases. The CDR3 has 14 amino acids. V was trimmed by 2 bases and J by 4 bases, leaving 11 bases between them. Germline assignment: CDR1 MNHEY and CDR2 SVGAGI. The CDR3 loop reads CASSYGGLGTEAFF. The CDR3, as DNA: TGTGCCAGCAGTTACGGGGGGCTGGGCACTGAAGCTTTCTTT.

This clonotype was counted only a few times. V usage is TRBV18 and J usage is TRBJ1-1, with D tentatively TRBD1 (6 bases). The V end lost 6 bases, the J end lost 8 bases, and 19 bases lay between the germline ends. Per germline, CDR1 KGHSH and CDR2 LQKENI. This CDR3 has 14 residues. The CDR3: CASSLSQGWGEAFF. Here the CDR3 DNA reads TGTGCCAGCTCCCTGTCACAGGGTTGGGGAGAAGCTTTCTTT. Complete variable domain (other parts from reference TRBV18 and TRBJ1-1): NAGVMQNPRHLVRRRGQEARLRCSPMKGHSHVYWYRQLPEEGLKFMVYLQKENIIDESGMPKERFSAEFPKEGPSILRIQQVVRGDSAAYFCASSLSQGWGEAFFGQGTRLTVV.

V is TRBV7-3 and J is TRBJ1-1, with 7 bases that match TRBD1. Germline V gene sequence: CDR1 SGHTA, CDR2 FQGTGA. The length of the CDR3 is 13 residues. Unmatched junction bases numbered 8, after V lost 6 bases and J lost 7 bases. The CDR3 DNA reads TGTGCCAGCAGTCGGGACAGCTGGAATGAAGCTTTCTTT. Protein product: CASSRDSWNEAFF.

The sample holds a few counts of this clonotype. The chain is built from TRBV11-2 and TRBJ2-3; no clear D gene. The V end lost 1 base, the J end lost 4 bases, and 12 bases lay between the germline ends. Per germline, CDR1 SGHAT and CDR2 FQNNGV. CDR3 length: 15 amino acids. CDR3: CASSLVGLGPDTQYF. The CDR3 coding sequence is TGTGCCAGCAGCTTAGTCGGGCTAGGACCAGATACGCAGTATTTT.

This clonotype was recorded many times. V usage is TRBV20-1 and J usage is TRBJ2-1, with 10 bases fitting TRBD2. V dropped 3 bases and J dropped 8; count of bases not matched to a gene: 7. This CDR3 is 14 amino acids long. Per the germline V gene, CDR1 is DFQATT and CDR2 is SNEGSKA (reference sequence). CDR3 sequence: CSASSSGSWDEQFF. The CDR3, as DNA: TGCAGTGCTAGCTCTAGCGGGAGTTGGGATGAGCAGTTCTTC.